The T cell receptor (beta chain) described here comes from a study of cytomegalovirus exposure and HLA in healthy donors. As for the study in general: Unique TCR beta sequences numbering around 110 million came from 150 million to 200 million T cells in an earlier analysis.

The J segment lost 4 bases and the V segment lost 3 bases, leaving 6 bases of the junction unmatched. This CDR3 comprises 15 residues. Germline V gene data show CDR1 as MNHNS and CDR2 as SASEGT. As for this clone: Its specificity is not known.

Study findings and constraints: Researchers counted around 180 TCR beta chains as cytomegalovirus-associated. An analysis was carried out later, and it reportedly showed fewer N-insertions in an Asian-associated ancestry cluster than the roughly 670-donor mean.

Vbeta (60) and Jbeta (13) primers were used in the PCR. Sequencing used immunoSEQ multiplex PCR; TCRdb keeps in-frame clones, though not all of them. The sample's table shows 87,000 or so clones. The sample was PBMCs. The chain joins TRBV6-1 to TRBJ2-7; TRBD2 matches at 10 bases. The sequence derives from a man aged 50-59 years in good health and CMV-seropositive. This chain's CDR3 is CASSEASGSSYEQYF. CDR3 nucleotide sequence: TGTGCCAGCAGTGAGGCTAGCGGGAGTTCGTACGAGCAGTACTTC.